This T cell receptor beta chain was sequenced in a study of post-analysis software for immune sequencing data. About the study: Recorded disease courses covered relapsing-remitting, secondary progressive and progressive-relapsing multiple sclerosis. Some patients had no subtype annotation.

Study results and limitations: Significantly lower normalized Chao1 diversity was found in patients with multiple sclerosis relative to controls. Roughly 5 TRBV segments occurring more often in patients than controls included TRBV5-6, TRBV5-1 and TRBV20-1. Same-batch preparations were strongly co-clustered by F measure.

V lost 6 bases, J lost 4 bases, and 13 bases lay in between. Germline CDR1 is WSHSY and CDR2 is SAAADI. CDR3 length: 15 residues. As regards this clonotype: Its antigen is undetermined.

Unique molecular identifiers featured in each of the TCR beta cDNA libraries. cDNA molecules numbering around 450,000 came from about 1 to 10 million T cells. From the PCR reads, TCRdb called clonotypes with MiXCR, one entry per CDR3 protein. The table records hundreds of thousands of distinct CDR3 sequences, roughly 50% of them present only once. The gene calls are TRBV10-2 and TRBJ1-6, with D perhaps matching TRBD1 (6 bases). The sequenced sample consisted of blood. This receptor was obtained from a girl between 5 and 17 years old with multiple sclerosis. CDR3 amino acids: CASSRDRSYNSPLHF. The CDR3 coding sequence is TGCGCCAGCAGCCGCGACAGGTCTTATAATTCACCCCTCCACTTT.